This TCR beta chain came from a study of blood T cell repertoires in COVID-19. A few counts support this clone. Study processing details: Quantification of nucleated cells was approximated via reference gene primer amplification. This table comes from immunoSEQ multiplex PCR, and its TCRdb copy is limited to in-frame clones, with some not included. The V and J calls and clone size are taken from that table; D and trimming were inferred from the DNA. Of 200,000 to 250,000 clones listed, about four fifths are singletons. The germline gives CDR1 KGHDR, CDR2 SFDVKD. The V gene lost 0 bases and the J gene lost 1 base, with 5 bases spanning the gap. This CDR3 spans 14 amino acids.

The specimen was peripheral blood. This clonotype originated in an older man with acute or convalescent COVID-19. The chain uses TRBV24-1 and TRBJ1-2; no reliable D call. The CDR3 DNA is TGTGCCACCAGTGATTTGCGGAGTAACTATGGCTACACCTTC. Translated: CATSDLRSNYGYTF.